This T cell receptor beta chain emerged from a study of Ad26.COV2.S vaccination and SARS-CoV-2 variants. Study background: The donor belonged to the COV1001 Ad26.COV2.S trial arm. Findings and caveats of the study: Substantial breadth in spike-specific CD8+ and CD4+ T cell responses was reportedly seen after vaccination.

In the case of this clone: No antigen is known for it.

Germline V gene sequence: CDR1 LGHDT, CDR2 YNNKEL (reference sequence). The CDR3 is made up of 15 amino acids. Trimming left V 5 bases short and J 7 bases short, with 20 bases between. The protocol was immunoSEQ multiplex PCR, while the TCRdb copy is restricted to in-frame clones and leaves out a portion. The sample lists about 480,000 clones, roughly 87% occurring once. This sample's treatment: around 19 received Ad26.COV2.S at low or high dose, single or two shots; five or six received placebo; per-sample allocation not given. At day 63 after the first vaccine or placebo injection, samples were drawn. Spike of the Wuhan-strain SARS-CoV-2 was expressed by an Ad26 vector, which formed the vaccine.

This chain links TRBV3-1 (or the pseudogene TRBV3-2) with TRBJ2-5; D is unresolved. The sample consisted of peripheral blood, taken in a trial of Ad26.COV2.S vaccine versus placebo. The TCR comes from a person between 18 and 59 years old who received the Ad26.COV2.S COVID-19 vaccine or a placebo. The CDR3 DNA is TGTGCCAGCAGCTCCCCGGGCCCCCGAGCAGGGACCCAGTACTTC. Its protein product is CASSSPGPRAGTQYF.